The clone carrying this T cell receptor (beta chain) was recorded once. Authors' processing steps: Researchers report that nucleated cell counts were estimated from reference gene primer amplification. Measured with immunoSEQ multiplex PCR; TCRdb has only the in-frame clones, and not every one. D and trimming come from the DNA, and the V and J calls and clone size come from that table. The profile shows 200,000 to 250,000 clones, about 85% of them singletons. These data belong to a study of blood T cell repertoires in COVID-19. About the research overall: Researchers got acute and convalescent COVID-19 samples from the United States, Italy and Spain. In each case, the material was cDNA or gDNA derived from T cells, B-cell-depleted T cells, or PBMCs.

Between the trimmed V and J ends, which lost 6 bases and 1 base, there was a span of 18 bases. In germline, CDR1 is MNHEY, CDR2 SMNVEV (reference sequence). CDR3 size: 16 residues. The specimen sequenced was peripheral blood. The TCR originated in a man between 65 and 80 years old with acute or convalescent COVID-19. The chain joins TRBV27 to TRBJ1-1; possible D gene TRBD1, 6 bases. The CDR3 nucleotides are TGTGCCAGCAGCGCGTACGGTCTACAGGGGAACACTGAAGCTTTCTTT. As protein: CASSAYGLQGNTEAFF.